This T cell receptor beta chain was found in a study of human T cells and chemical hapten exposure listed by TCRdb under 2021. Some background on the complete study: For sensitization, 2% DPC in acetone was applied to a roughly 2 cm by roughly 2 cm area of upper inner arm skin. Weekly therapeutic DPC doses were additionally applied to the scalp of patients throughout the approximately 24-week study period. Alopecia areata with under or over 50% scalp involvement, alopecia totalis and alopecia universalis were represented in the patient cohort, which was mostly female. Under 30 alopecia patients gave blood for TCR sequencing at one to four time points (pre-sensitization, 2, 6 and 24 weeks). Patient blood was sampled pre-sensitization (week 0) and at 2, 6 and about 24 weeks after DPC sensitization. Patch testing was done on the upper back using Finn chambers containing 0.01% DPC, and results were scored after 6 days according to International Contact Dermatitis Research Group standards. Libraries were pooled for sequencing, and per-sample TCR yields varied mainly because of small differences in library volumes within the pool. In alopecia patients, the study followed how the peripheral blood TCR repertoire changed in vivo over primary and secondary sensitization to diphenylcyclopropenone (DPC), a hapten.

The study at large found these results: Significantly more large CDR3 similarity clusters were formed by expanded TCRs than by pre-sensitization or healthy control sets, consistent with antigen-driven responses. The number of TCRs above 1 in 1000 frequency did not change with DPC sensitization; there was no evidence of global repertoire structure alterations. The number of PT1 expanded TCRs positively correlated with patch test score, significant at thresholds 8, 16 and 32 but not 4. Alopecia, a presumed autoimmune disease, was present in all patients, so the immune response of the patients might differ from that of healthy individuals. After repeated subsampling, changes were observed in the strength of the expansion versus patch-test correlation and in the threshold at which the correlation became significant.

The method behind the library was RACE. The data were produced on a NextSeq 500. Library preparation attached unique molecular identifiers to individual cDNA molecules for quantitative, reproducible TCR counting. From each blood RNA sample, both TCR alpha and TCR beta chains were sequenced. In the original analysis: A median of roughly 98,000 TCRs per sample was observed, with a range of 23,224 to 690,600. The Decombinator software suite was used to annotate V, J and CDR3 in the TCR reads. Every sample was subsampled to the same number of TCRs (28,000) for the PS versus PT1 abundance plots. Expanded TCRs were defined as absent before sensitization and observed at least eight times at the 2-week time point. TCRdb reprocessed the public reads (quality trimming at Q25 with fastp, clone calling with MiXCR) and kept in-frame beta chains. Each CDR3 protein gets just one entry, which takes the most common genes and DNA from the rows behind it. What appears here as the V and J calls and clone size reflects TCRdb's work, not the paper's. This sample holds 150,000 to 200,000 distinct CDR3 sequences; approximately 31% were observed only once. 2.9% of the sample is in the top ten clones.

Regarding this clonotype: Its cognate antigen has yet to be identified. Base qualities are not recorded, but no much larger clone differs from it by a single base.

The sample's time point, from its label and the paper: pre-sensitization, week 0. Per the publication, the treatment or condition label means: therapeutic diphenylcyclopropenone sensitization with weekly scalp DPC. At every patch-test visit, the blood draw took place before the patch test was put on. Eligible patients were aged 18 to 70, diagnosed with alopecia, deemed suitable for DPC therapy, and excluded if pregnant. Total RNA was extracted from unfractionated whole blood that had been collected in Tempus Blood RNA tubes. The TCR was taken from a woman aged 25 to 39 with alopecia areata. Some clones in this sample may be carry-over from other donors' samples. The sample was whole blood, taken in connection with sensitization to the hapten diphenylcyclopropenone (DPC).

The CDR3: CASSLAIKINYNEQFF. The DNA reads as follows: TGTGCCAGCAGCCTTGCGATTAAAATAAACTACAATGAGCAGTTCTTC. The rearrangement joined TRBV11-2 to TRBJ2-1; there is no confident call for the D gene. Reading from cysteine to phenylalanine, the CDR3 counts 16 amino acids. The read is trimmed to its CDR3 DNA, 48 bases read in frame from base 1. V loses 5 bases, J loses 3 bases, and the germline ends lie 17 bases apart. In the germline V gene, CDR1 corresponds to SGHAT and CDR2 to FQNNGV.